Listed below are T cell receptor beta chains from one sample, sequenced in a study of shared clonotypes between healthy human individuals. Profiling relied on immunoSEQ multiplex PCR, and the TCRdb table lists in-frame clones only, not all of them. The sample shows roughly 2.2 million clones, under 95% of them seen only once. The sample comprised naive CD4+ T cells from PBMCs. These receptors were obtained from a man aged 18 to 30 in good health. Some clones in this sample may be carry-over from other donors' samples. CDR3s include the opening cysteine and the closing phenylalanine or tryptophan. D genes are given only for firm matches. Clone size is stated in some rows and not others, as once, few, many or a class when expanded.

d_call j_call v_call clone_size cdr3_nt cdr3_aa
. TRBJ1-4 TRBV6-5 . TGTGCCAGCAGTTACAGGGGACCCGCAACTAATGAAAAACTGTTTTTT CASSYRGPATNEKLFF
. TRBJ1-5 TRBV5-5 once TGTGCCAGCAGCTTGCTGTACGGTGAACAGCCCCAGCATTTT CASSLLYGEQPQHF
. TRBJ2-2 TRBV6-6 . TGTGCCAGTTCCCCCGGACTAATTGGCGGGGAGCTGTTTTTT CASSPGLIGGELFF
. TRBJ2-2 TRBV11-2 . TGTGCCAGCAGCCGGGACGTTAGGACCGGGGAGCTGTTTTTT CASSRDVRTGELFF
. TRBJ2-1 TRBV7-6 . TGTGCCAGCAGCTTCGGGAGCTCCTACAATGAGCAGTTCTTC CASSFGSSYNEQFF
. TRBJ2-1 TRBV10-1 . TGCGCCAGCAGTGAGGGAACTAACGGTTACAATGAGCAGTTCTTC CASSEGTNGYNEQFF
. TRBJ1-1 TRBV5-6 . TGTGCCAGCAGCCCCCCTTACCGACAGAGTGAAGCTTTCTTT CASSPPYRQSEAFF
. TRBJ2-6 TRBV6-5 . TGTGCCAGCAGTGACGTCTCTGGGGCCAACGTCCTGACTTTC CASSDVSGANVLTF
. TRBJ2-5 TRBV20-1 few TGCAGTGCTAGAGAGATAGAGATCCAGTACTTC CSAREIEIQYF
. TRBJ2-7 TRBV23-1 . TGCGCCAGCAGTCTGGCCGAGCAGTACTTC CASSLAEQYF
TRBD2 TRBJ2-1 TRBV4-1 . TGCGCCAGCAGCCTATGGACTAGCGGCAACTCCTACAATGAGCAGTTCTTC CASSLWTSGNSYNEQFF
. TRBJ1-3 TRBV7-2 . TGTGCCAGCAGCCAAGGGGTACTTAAAATGGCTGGAAACACCATATATTTT CASSQGVLKMAGNTIYF
. TRBJ2-3 TRBV10-1 . TGCGCCAGCAGTGAGTACAGGAGGTTCGCCACAGATACGCAGTATTTT CASSEYRRFATDTQYF
TRBD2 TRBJ2-5 TRBV7-3 once TGTGCCAGCAGCTCTGACGGGACTAGCGAAAAGACCCAGTACTTC CASSSDGTSEKTQYF
TRBD2 TRBJ2-1 TRBV2 . TGTGCCAGCAAAGCGGGGATCCCCCTCGGTGAGCAGTTCTTC CASKAGIPLGEQFF
TRBD2 TRBJ2-1 TRBV19 . TGTGCCAGTAGTATAGATCCAACTAGCGGGAGTATCGATGAGCAGTTCTTC CASSIDPTSGSIDEQFF
. TRBJ2-7 TRBV28 . TGTGCCAGCAGTTTAATGGGGTTAGGCGAGCAGTACTTC CASSLMGLGEQYF
TRBD1 TRBJ1-1 TRBV5-1 . TGCGCCAGCAGTATTGACAGGGGGCCGGCTGACGCTTTCTTT CASSIDRGPADAFF
. TRBJ2-7 TRBV4-2 . TGTGCCAGCAGCCAAGATCGATACGCCTACGAGCAGTACTTC CASSQDRYAYEQYF
TRBD2 TRBJ2-4 TRBV19 . TGTGCCAGTAGTATAGGCCCCGGGGGGTCCAAAAACATTCAGTACTTC CASSIGPGGSKNIQYF
. TRBJ2-1 TRBV6-5 once TGTGCCAGCAGTTCCATACTAGGCGATGAGCAGTTCTTC CASSSILGDEQFF
. TRBJ2-7 TRBV11-3 . TGTGCCAGCAGTTTGGGACTTGCGGACGAGCAGTACTTC CASSLGLADEQYF
. TRBJ2-1 TRBV27 few TGTGCCAGCAGTTTCTACAATGAGCAGTTCTTC CASSFYNEQFF
. TRBJ1-5 TRBV6-1 . TGTGCCAGCAGTGAAAGGCGAGGGAATCAGCCCCAGCATTTT CASSERRGNQPQHF
. TRBJ1-1 TRBV5-8 . TGTGCCAGCAGCTTGGACAGGGCCACTGAAGCTTTCTTT CASSLDRATEAFF
. TRBJ1-4 TRBV5-1 . TGCGCCAGCAGCTTCGGACCTAATGAAAAACTGTTTTTT CASSFGPNEKLFF
TRBD2 TRBJ2-5 TRBV5-1 . TGCGCCAGCAGCTCCGGACTAGCGGGAGGGCCGGGGTACTCGGAGACCCAGTACTTC CASSSGLAGGPGYSETQYF
. TRBJ1-2 TRBV28 . TGTGCCAGCAGTTTGGGCACGGCCTATGGCTACACCTTC CASSLGTAYGYTF
TRBD2 TRBJ2-1 TRBV28 once TGTGCCAGCAGTCGCAGACTAGCCGGGGGTGAGCAGTTCTTC CASSRRLAGGEQFF
. TRBJ2-7 TRBV29-1 . TGCAGCGTTGTCAGGGGGGGATACGAGCAGTACTTC CSVVRGGYEQYF
. TRBJ1-5 TRBV2 . TGTGCCAGCAGCGGGGACACGAATCAGCCCCAGCATTTT CASSGDTNQPQHF